This T cell receptor beta chain was captured in a study of T-cell memory formation after mild COVID-19. Across the whole study: The TCR clusters were mostly specific to one donor. General study points: Cross-reactive memory apparently joined, as some responding clones appeared in pre-infection memory. Contracting clones from day 15 to 85 had balanced CD4/CD8; later expanders favoured CD4+.

This clonotype was seen a few times. Antigen unknown. TCRdb called the 5' RACE reads again in MiXCR, with one record for every CDR3 protein. This table has some 150,000 distinct CDR3 sequences, around 27% appearing once. The sequenced sample consisted of PBMCs or a T cell subset sorted from them (not recorded which). This receptor was taken from an adult woman who had mild COVID-19 (a few samples of this study predate the infection). Cell type and time point are not known.

This chain's CDR3 is CASSLKSVPASYNEQFF. The DNA for the CDR3 is TGCGCCAGCAGCTTGAAATCCGTGCCCGCATCCTACAATGAGCAGTTCTTC. The chain carries TRBV5-1 and TRBJ2-1; no reliable D call. The V and J ends lost 1 base and 1 base respectively, with 15 bases between them. Germline CDR1 is SGHRS and CDR2 is YFSETQ. The CDR3 totals 17 residues.